What follows are 19 T cell receptor beta chains derived from one specimen sequenced in a study of blood T cell repertoires in COVID-19. Using immunoSEQ multiplex PCR, the repertoire was profiled, and TCRdb retains in-frame clones only, with some absent. The sample yields 120,000 or so clones, less than 85% seen once. The specimen sequenced was peripheral blood. The receptors derive from a woman of 80 years or more with acute or convalescent COVID-19.

The J gene is TRBJ2-5, the V gene TRBV27, with D perhaps TRBD1 (6 bases). Germline CDR1 is MNHEY and CDR2 is SMNVEV (reference sequence). The CDR3 loop spans 13 amino acids. Trimming pared 5 bases from V and 2 bases from J, leaving 9 bases between. In DNA form, the CDR3 reads TGTGCCAGCAGTAGACAGGAACAAGAGACCCAGTACTTC. Translating it yields CASSRQEQETQYF.

V usage is TRBV7-2 and J usage is TRBJ2-2, with 11 bases identical to TRBD2. Germline CDR1 and CDR2: SGHTA and FQGNSA. This CDR3 spans 15 amino acids. V shed 5 bases, J shed 6 bases, and the junction held 5 bases outside the gene matches. The DNA for the CDR3 is TGTGCCAGCAGCGGCCTTAGCGGGGGGGCCGGGGAGCTGTTTTTT. Amino acid sequence: CASSGLSGGAGELFF.

This clone has just a few counts. The CDR3 loop is CASSLAATNEKLFF. Written as DNA, the CDR3 is TGTGCCAGCAGTCTAGCTGCAACTAATGAAAAACTGTTTTTT. The genes are TRBV28 and TRBJ1-4; D is uncertain. The germline gives CDR1 MDHEN, CDR2 SYDVKM. Trimming took 5 bases from V and 0 from J, leaving 7 bases between them. The CDR3 extends over 14 amino acids.

This clone was detected a few times. The rearrangement links TRBV5-4 to TRBJ1-2; D is perhaps TRBD1 (5 bases). Germline CDR1 and CDR2: SGHNT and YYREEE (reference sequence). Trimming stripped 0 bases from V and 8 bases from J, with 11 bases between. The CDR3 contains 13 residues. In nucleotides, the CDR3 is TGTGCCAGCAGCTTGGAGACAGTCTACGGCTACACCTTC. It yields the protein CASSLETVYGYTF.

The rearrangement uses TRBV11-3 and TRBJ2-1; perhaps TRBD2 as D (5 bases). The CDR3 is made up of 13 amino acids. V lost 0 bases and J lost 5, with 5 bases in between. From germline, CDR1 is SGHNT and CDR2 YENEEA. In DNA form, the CDR3 reads TGTGCCAGCAGCTTAGACGGGGACAATGAGCAGTTCTTC. It is translated as CASSLDGDNEQFF.

This rearrangement joins TRBV30 to TRBJ2-5; TRBD2 is a possible D gene (5 bases). The ends were cut back, 5 bases at V and 7 bases at J, with 20 bases in the middle. This CDR3 has 14 residues. Germline V gene sequence: CDR1 GTSNPN, CDR2 SVGIG (reference sequence). The CDR3 DNA is TGTGCCTGGGGAACCACTGCTACCGAGGGGACCCAGTACTTC. Translating gives CAWGTTATEGTQYF.

V and J are TRBV5-1 and TRBJ1-1; possible D gene TRBD1, 6 bases. Germline V gives CDR1 SGHRS, CDR2 YFSETQ. The length of the CDR3 is 16 residues. Trimming shortened V by 4 bases and J by 5 bases, and 21 bases separated the two germline ends. CDR3 sequence: CASSLYSGASGTEAFF. The CDR3 bases are TGCGCCAGCAGCCTCTATTCAGGGGCGTCGGGGACTGAAGCTTTCTTT.

This clone turned up a few times. The chain has TRBV3-1 (or the pseudogene TRBV3-2) and TRBJ2-7, with D tentatively TRBD1 (6 bases). Germline V gene sequence: CDR1 LGHDT, CDR2 YNNKEL (reference sequence). CDR3 length: 15 amino acids. Trimming cost V 1 base and J 0 bases, with 10 bases left between them. Written as DNA, the CDR3 is TGTGCCAGCAGCCAAGGACAGGATAGCTCCTACGAGCAGTACTTC. Amino acid sequence: CASSQGQDSSYEQYF.

Concerning this clone itself: Within the sample, other DNA sequences also encode this same CDR3. The chain combines TRBV5-1 with TRBJ1-3; tentatively, D is TRBD1 (6 bases). Trimming removed 4 bases from V and 8 bases from J, with 16 bases in between. Germline assignment: CDR1 SGHRS and CDR2 YFSETQ. The CDR3 extends over 14 amino acids. CDR3 amino acids: CASSQGTIGDTIYF. The CDR3 region has the DNA TGCGCCAGCAGCCAGGGGACAATCGGGGACACCATATATTTT.

This clone was observed a single time. The chain joins TRBV7-2 to TRBJ2-1, with 8 nucleotides matching TRBD2. J lost 2 bases, V lost 3 bases, and 3 bases had no gene match. The CDR3 runs 15 residues. CDR1 is SGHTA, CDR2 FQGNSA, per germline. The CDR3 region is CASSLSSGAYNEQFF. CDR3 DNA: TGTGCCAGCAGCTTGAGTAGCGGGGCCTACAATGAGCAGTTCTTC.

This clone was detected only once. The chain links TRBV9 to TRBJ1-4; 7 nucleotides match TRBD1. The CDR3 length is 15 residues. CDR1 and CDR2 (germline): SGDLS, YYNGEE. V was pared by 0 bases and J by 8 bases, with 7 bases of the junction left unmatched. CDR3 loop: CASSVAQGQTEKLFF. The CDR3 DNA is TGTGCCAGCAGCGTAGCTCAGGGACAGACCGAAAAACTGTTTTTT.

The V and J genes are TRBV11-2 and TRBJ2-1; D is undetermined. Germline-derived CDR1 and CDR2 are SGHAT and FQNNGV. The V end lost 5 bases, the J end lost 6 bases, and 17 bases lay between the germline ends. The CDR3 sequence is 15 residues long. The CDR3 nucleotides are TGTGCCAGCAGCCATAGAAGGTTGCGGTTCAATGAGCAGTTCTTC. Translated: CASSHRRLRFNEQFF.

This rearrangement joins TRBV18 to TRBJ1-5; D is perhaps TRBD1 (6 bases). V gave up 3 bases and J gave up 5 bases, with 14 bases separating them. Per germline, CDR1 KGHSH and CDR2 LQKENI. The CDR3 sequence is 15 residues long. The CDR3 here is CASSPAGAEDQPQHF. For the CDR3, the DNA is TGTGCCAGCTCACCGGCAGGGGCTGAGGATCAGCCCCAGCATTTT.

This chain connects TRBV5-1 to TRBJ1-1; the D is unclear. The CDR3 runs 13 residues. Trimming cost V 4 bases and J 1 base, with 8 bases left between them. Germline CDR1 SGHRS, CDR2 YFSETQ. This CDR3 is CASSREGNTEAFF. For the CDR3, the DNA is TGCGCCAGCAGCCGTGAGGGGAACACTGAAGCTTTCTTT. Variable domain in full (rest from reference TRBV5-1 and TRBJ1-1): KAGVTQTPRYLIKTRGQQVTLSCSPISGHRSVSWYQQTPGQGLQFLFEYFSETQRNKGNFPGRFSGRQFSNSRSEMNVSTLELGDSALYLCASSREGNTEAFFGQGTRLTVV.

This clone was seen more than once but under ten times. The chain carries TRBV2 and TRBJ1-6; D is perhaps TRBD1 (6 bases). This CDR3 is built from 14 residues. V shed 5 bases and J shed 8 bases, with 13 bases lying between them. Germline V gene lookup returns CDR1 SNHLY and CDR2 FYNNEI. CDR3 sequence: CASSPQGTDSPLHF. The CDR3 DNA follows: TGTGCCAGCAGTCCACAGGGTACGGATTCACCCCTCCACTTT. Full variable domain (remainder filled in from reference TRBV2 and TRBJ1-6): EPEVTQTPSHQVTQMGQEVILRCVPISNHLYFYWYRQILGQKVEFLVSFYNNEISEKSEIFDDQFSVERPDGSNFTLKIRSTKLEDSAMYFCASSPQGTDSPLHFGNGTRLTVT.

A single count supports this clone. V is TRBV7-2 and J is TRBJ2-7; no reliable D call. CDR3 length: 15 amino acids. Trimming took 3 bases from V and 0 from J, leaving 12 bases between them. The germline gives CDR1 SGHTA, CDR2 FQGNSA. This chain's CDR3 is CASSFSPISSYEQYF. CDR3 coding DNA: TGTGCCAGCAGCTTCTCTCCCATTAGCTCCTACGAGCAGTACTTC.

The DNA for the CDR3 is TGTGCCAGCTCACCCCGACAGGACTTTCGGTATGGCTACACCTTC. This translates into CASSPRQDFRYGYTF. The gene calls are TRBV18 and TRBJ1-2; tentative D call: TRBD1 (6 bases). The germline V and J ends were trimmed by 3 bases and 5 bases, with 16 bases remaining between them. CDR1 is KGHSH, CDR2 LQKENI, per germline. The CDR3 runs 15 residues.

Only one count was recorded for this clone. The rearrangement uses TRBV5-1 and TRBJ2-1; 12 bases agree with TRBD2. Trimming at V came to 2 bases and at J to 6 bases, leaving 3 bases not matched to a gene. Looked up from germline, CDR1 is SGHRS and CDR2 is YFSETQ. This CDR3 region has 15 residues. This CDR3 reads CASSFLTSGSNEQFF. The CDR3, as DNA: TGCGCCAGCAGCTTTCTGACTAGCGGGAGCAATGAGCAGTTCTTC.

This clone has more than one count but fewer than ten. The rearrangement uses TRBV6-5 and TRBJ1-2; 10 bases line up with TRBD1. J gave up 5 bases and V 8 bases, and 5 bases lay outside the gene matches. This CDR3 region has 13 residues. The germline V gene encodes CDR1 MNHEY and CDR2 SVGAGI. The CDR3 sequence: CASGQGGIYGYTF. The CDR3 DNA is TGTGCCAGCGGACAGGGGGGGATATATGGCTACACCTTC.